This T cell receptor (beta chain) was profiled in a study of regulatory T cells in long-lasting Graves disease. Worth noting for this clonotype: A far larger clone is one nucleotide away, so this likely arose from a read error.

With iRepertoire HTBI primers and Arm-PCR of CDR3 regions, TCR beta libraries were built. TCRdb used MiXCR to reprocess the multiplex PCR reads, holding one entry per CDR3 protein. This table holds around 460,000 distinct CDR3 sequences, 12% to 15% found once. Per the germline V gene, CDR1 is SGHRS and CDR2 is YFSETQ. The CDR3 contains 14 residues. Time point meaning: newly diagnosed GD, antithyroid drugs for less than 3 months. Following extraction of RNA from PBMCs, that RNA was used to make the TCR library. These same data were also listed under a study on T cells in Graves' hyperthyroidism and ophthalmopathy. As reported in that work: Hyperthyroidism patients were newly diagnosed, had disease duration under 2 months, and were aged 18 to 65 years.

The TCR originated in a woman aged 50 to 65 with Graves disease. This specimen was peripheral blood mononuclear cells (PBMCs), taken at new diagnosis, from a patient treated with antithyroid drugs. The chain recombines TRBV5-1 with TRBJ2-1; no clear D. DNA of the CDR3: TGCGTCAGCAGCTTGCAAGGGTCCTACAATGAGCAGTTCTTC. Its translation: CVSSLQGSYNEQFF.